One and the same sample provided the 19 T cell receptor beta chains below, sequenced in a study of Graves' ophthalmopathy and Graves' hyperthyroidism. Amplification of TCR beta CDR3 regions used RNA transcripts. Following a first-round RT-PCR that used HTBI primers, a second-round multiplex PCR was carried out. TCRdb reprocessed the multiplex PCR reads with MiXCR, giving one entry per CDR3 protein. The sample yields approximately 640,000 distinct CDR3 sequences, about 38% seen once. The sample taken for sequencing was peripheral blood. The receptor source for this set is an adult man with Graves' ophthalmopathy.

This clonotype was detected once. The CDR3 DNA reads as TGTGCCAGCAGGGACAACCAAGAGACCCAGCATTTT. Encoded protein: CASRDNQETQHF. This chain uses TRBV2 with TRBJ1-5, with a weak D call TRBD1 (5 bases). Trimming removed 6 bases at V and 11 bases at J, with 14 bases between. The CDR3 loop spans 12 amino acids. Per germline, CDR1 SNHLY and CDR2 FYNNEI.

V is TRBV7-9 and J is TRBJ1-5; 7 nucleotides match TRBD1. CDR1 is SEHNR, CDR2 FQNEAQ, per germline (reference sequence). The CDR3 covers 14 residues. Trimming took 4 bases from V and 8 from J; bases not matched to a gene: 8. CDR3: CASSSGGGGEPQHF. The CDR3 nucleotides are TGTGCCAGCAGCTCCGGAGGGGGCGGAGAGCCCCAGCATTTT. Supplemented by reference TRBV7-9 and TRBJ1-5, the full variable domain reads DTGVSQNPRHKITKRGQNVTFRCDPISEHNRLYWYRQTLGQGPEFLTYFQNEAQLEKSRLLSDRFSAERPKGSFSTLEIQRTEQGDSAMYLCASSSGGGGEPQHFGDGTRLSIL.

Ten or more counts support this clonotype. The rearrangement joins TRBV25-1 to TRBJ1-5, with TRBD1 matching over 8 bases. V gave up 4 bases and J gave up 0 bases; unmatched junction bases: 8. Germline-derived CDR1 and CDR2 are MGHDK and SYGVNS. The CDR3 runs to 17 residues. CDR3 sequence: CASSGTGWGNSNQPQHF. CDR3 in DNA: TGTGCCAGCAGTGGGACAGGGTGGGGGAATAGCAATCAGCCCCAGCATTTT.

This clonotype was seen repeatedly, ten times or more. The chain joins TRBV5-1 to TRBJ2-5; D gene uncertain. Trimming removed 0 bases at V and 2 bases at J, with 8 bases between. The CDR3 runs to 14 residues. Per germline, CDR1 SGHRS and CDR2 YFSETQ. CDR3: CASSLASQQETQYF. CDR3 in DNA: TGCGCCAGCAGCTTGGCATCTCAGCAAGAGACCCAGTACTTC.

The chain carries TRBV29-1 and TRBJ2-5, with D perhaps matching TRBD1 (6 bases). Deletions cut 6 bases from V and 5 bases from J, with 10 bases between. This CDR3 is 11 amino acids long. The V gene's germline CDR1 is SQVTM and CDR2 ANQGSEA. CDR3 coding DNA: TGCAGCGTGGGAGACAGGGAGACCCAGTACTTC. Its translation: CSVGDRETQYF. Combining the CDR3 with reference TRBV29-1 and TRBJ2-5 gives the whole variable domain SAVISQKPSRDICQRGTSLTIQCQVDSQVTMMFWYRQQPGQSLTLIATANQGSEATYESGFVIDKFPISRPNLTFSTLTVSNMSPEDSSIYLCSVGDRETQYFGPGTRLLVL.

The genes are TRBV6-6 and TRBJ2-2; D is uncertain. The CDR3 contains 14 residues. Germline V gene lookup returns CDR1 MNHNY and CDR2 SVGAGI (reference sequence). V lost 0 bases and J 7 bases, leaving 9 bases between the germline ends. CDR3 coding DNA: TGTGCCAGCAGTTACTCGAGATTTATCGGGGAGCTGTTTTTT. Protein sequence: CASSYSRFIGELFF.

This clonotype has only a few counts. This sequence joins TRBV6-5 and TRBJ2-7; TRBD1 is a possible D gene (5 bases). Per germline, CDR1 MNHEY and CDR2 SVGAGI. V lost 5 bases and J lost 4, with 15 bases in between. The CDR3 length is 14 residues. The CDR3 DNA reads as TGTGCCAGCAGTGGTTTTCAGGGATCATACGAGCAGTACTTC. Protein product: CASSGFQGSYEQYF.

There are many counts of this clonotype. The rearrangement uses TRBV29-1 and TRBJ1-1; a possible D gene is TRBD1 (5 bases). The CDR3 has 15 residues. V was pared by 2 bases and J by 4 bases, with 17 bases between. Germline V gives CDR1 SQVTM, CDR2 ANQGSEA. CDR3 sequence (DNA): TGCAGCGTTGAAATATGGTCTCAGGGAGGCACTGAAGCTTTCTTT. Residues: CSVEIWSQGGTEAFF.

Comment on this clonotype: This sequence may be a read error, since a much larger clone differs from it by one base. This chain uses TRBV20-1 with TRBJ1-2; perhaps TRBD1 as D (5 bases). The CDR3 sequence is 16 residues long. CDR1 is DFQATT and CDR2 is SNEGSKA in the germline V gene (reference sequence). V was clipped by 0 bases and J by 6 bases, with 20 bases between them. In nucleotides, the CDR3 is TGCAGTGCTAGAGATTCGATAAAAGGGGCTTCTGATGGCTACACCTTC. Translated: CSARDSIKGASDGYTF.

This clonotype was detected only a few times. This chain joins TRBV4-3 and TRBJ2-7, with D possibly being TRBD1 (5 bases). The V gene's germline CDR1 is LGHNA and CDR2 YSLEER. Trimming removed 4 bases from V and 1 base from J, with 20 bases in between. CDR3 length: 17 amino acids. In DNA form, the CDR3 reads TGCGCCAGCAGCCCTACCTTCGTGACAGACTCTTCCTACGAGCAGTACTTC. It is translated as CASSPTFVTDSSYEQYF.

The chain is built from TRBV5-5 and TRBJ1-2; 10 bases align to TRBD1. V was pared by 5 bases and J by 1 base, with 8 bases of the junction left unmatched. Looked up from germline, CDR1 is SGHKS and CDR2 is YYEKEE (reference sequence). This CDR3 has 16 residues. The chain's CDR3 is CASRLDRTGGNYGYTF. The CDR3 DNA reads as TGTGCCAGCAGGCTCGACCGGACAGGGGGTAACTATGGCTACACCTTC.

The V and J genes are TRBV29-1 and TRBJ2-5; perhaps TRBD1 as D (7 bases). CDR3 length equals 13 residues. The V end was cut by 6 bases, the J end by 3 bases, with 14 bases between. Germline V gene lookup returns CDR1 SQVTM and CDR2 ANQGSEA. The CDR3 nucleotides read TGCAGCGTCCGGCAGGGGGGAGAAGAGACCCAGTACTTC. Protein product: CSVRQGGEETQYF.

Details on this clonotype: A much bigger clone sits one base away, suggesting this may be a read error. The chain links TRBV12-3 or TRBV12-4 to TRBJ2-6; tentatively, D is TRBD1 (5 bases). The CDR3 runs 16 residues. CDR3 nucleotide sequence: TGTGCCAGCAGTCACCGACGGAACTCTGGGGCCAACGTCCCGACTTTC. This encodes CASSHRRNSGANVPTF.

This clonotype showed up many times. The chain employs TRBV10-2 and TRBJ1-3; a possible D gene is TRBD1 (6 bases). The germline gives CDR1 WSHSY, CDR2 SAAADI. CDR3 size: 14 residues. Trimming shortened V by 6 bases and J by 0 bases, and 9 bases separated the two germline ends. The CDR3 reads CASRDSYSGNTIYF. CDR3 bases: TGCGCCAGCAGGGACAGCTACTCTGGAAACACCATATATTTT.

This clonotype was detected many times. This chain links TRBV7-2 with TRBJ2-7; 7 positions agree with TRBD2. Germline V gene data show CDR1 as SGHTA and CDR2 as FQGNSA. The junction had 8 bases not matched to a gene; V was cut back by 3 bases and J by 0 bases. The CDR3 has 16 amino acids. The CDR3 bases are TGTGCCAGCAGCTTCGCGGGGGACCTTAGCTCCTACGAGCAGTACTTC. The encoded protein is CASSFAGDLSSYEQYF.

For this clonotype: A much larger clone is a single base away; this may be a read error. The chain recombines TRBV11-2 with TRBJ2-6, with D possibly being TRBD1 (6 bases). V dropped 5 bases and J dropped 0 bases, with 26 bases sitting between them. Germline V gene lookup returns CDR1 SGHAT and CDR2 FQNNGV. The CDR3 spans 21 residues. In DNA form, the CDR3 reads TGTGCCAGCAGCCACATTTTGGGGTGGACAGCTGAAAGCTCTGGGGCCAACGTCCTGACTTTC. The encoded protein is CASSHILGWTAESSGANVLTF.

CDR3 nucleotides: TGTGCCAGCGCGCCTAGGGCCGAACGGAATATGAATCAGCCCCAGCATTTT. The encoded protein is CASAPRAERNMNQPQHF. The chain has TRBV12-3 or TRBV12-4 and TRBJ1-5; no firm D call. Trimming took 8 bases from V and 4 from J, leaving 24 bases between them. This CDR3 comprises 17 residues.

This clonotype occurred many times. The CDR3 protein is CAISYGTDNSPLHF. As DNA, the CDR3 is TGTGCCATCAGTTACGGGACAGACAATTCACCCCTCCACTTT. The chain uses TRBV10-3 and TRBJ1-6; 7 bases are a match to TRBD1. Looked up from germline, CDR1 is ENHRY and CDR2 is SYGVKD. The CDR3 covers 14 residues. Losses at the gene ends were 5 bases for V and 7 bases for J; bases not matched to a gene: 5.

This clonotype was picked up one time. The rearrangement joins TRBV11-1 to TRBJ2-7, with 7 bases identical to TRBD1. This CDR3 has 13 residues. The germline CDR1 and CDR2 sequences are SGHAT and FQDESV (reference sequence). Losses at the gene ends were 4 bases for V and 4 bases for J; bases not matched to a gene: 4. CDR3 bases: TGTGCCAGCAGCTCAGGGGGTCTATACGAGCAGTACTTC. Amino acids: CASSSGGLYEQYF.